These 8 T cell receptor beta chains came from one sample sequenced in a study of Tregs in tolerant kidney transplant recipients. Generated by immunoSEQ multiplex PCR, the TCRdb table keeps only in-frame clones and is missing some. The repertoire shows approximately 35,000 clones; the top ten hold under 9%. Sequenced material: CD8+ T cells from blood, taken before the transplant. These receptors all come from a human donor who received a combined kidney and bone marrow transplant.

To note about this clone: The read stops 3 residues short of the end of the CDR3; the missing end is completed from the germline J gene. J is TRBJ1-1 and V is TRBV19; no clear D gene. Germline lookup yields CDR1 LNHDA and CDR2 SQIVND (reference sequence). V lost 3 bases and J 6 bases, leaving 14 bases between the germline ends. CDR3 length: 14 residues. Partial CDR3 DNA: TGTGCCAGTAGTATTGCCGGGGTTGGGGCTGAA. This translates into CASSIAGVGAE. The full-length CDR3 reads as CASSIAGVGAEAFF.

Of note for this clone: The read ends 3 residues early relative to the CDR3; the germline J gene fills the gap. The chain carries TRBV7-7 and TRBJ2-7; D is undetermined. The germline gives CDR1 SSHAT, CDR2 FNYEAQ (reference sequence). The CDR3 has 13 residues. With 2 bases removed from V and 2 bases from J, the gap between germline ends came to 7 bases. CDR3 DNA (partial): TGTGCCAGCAGCTTATCGCACACCTACGAG. Translation gives CASSLSHTYE. The full CDR3 reads CASSLSHTYEQYF.

A remark on this clone: The read ends 3 residues shy of where the CDR3 ends; the end is completed using the germline J gene. The chain employs TRBV11-2 and TRBJ2-3; 11 bases map to TRBD2. The CDR3 sequence is 13 residues long. Germline-derived CDR1 and CDR2 are SGHAT and FQNNGV. J was trimmed by 8 bases and V by 5 bases; bases with no gene match: 3. The CDR3 bases that were read are TGTGCCAGCAGCGACGGACTAGCGGGTACG. Translating it yields CASSDGLAGT. The full CDR3 sequence reads CASSDGLAGTQYF.

Notes on this clone: The read terminates 3 residues before the CDR3 end, so the remaining end is supplied by the germline J gene. This chain links TRBV7-6 with TRBJ2-3; 9 positions match TRBD2. Trimming took 1 base from V and 4 from J; bases not matched to a gene: 12. This CDR3 has 18 amino acids. Germline loops: CDR1 SGHVS, CDR2 FNYEAQ. CDR3: CASSLDSGTSYEPDTQYF. CDR3 DNA (partial): TGTGCCAGCAGCTTAGATTCCGGGACTAGCTACGAGCCAGATACG.

Turning to this clone: Read coverage stops 3 residues before the CDR3 terminus; the germline J gene supplies the remainder. The chain recombines TRBV7-9 with TRBJ2-7; D possibly corresponds to TRBD2 (6 bases). CDR3 length: 15 amino acids. CDR1 and CDR2 (germline): SEHNR, FQNEAQ (reference sequence). The germline V and J ends were trimmed by 5 bases and 3 bases, with 17 bases remaining between them. CDR3 amino acids: CASSRWRDLDYEQYF. The sequenced part of the CDR3 DNA is TGTGCCAGCAGCCGGTGGCGGGACTTGGACTACGAG.

For this clone: The read ends 3 residues early relative to the CDR3; the germline J gene fills the gap. V and J are TRBV2 and TRBJ1-5; TRBD1 matches at 9 bases. Germline V gives CDR1 SNHLY, CDR2 FYNNEI. The V segment lost 7 bases and the J segment 2 bases; nucleotides outside the gene matches: 9. The CDR3 loop spans 16 amino acids. CDR3 amino acids: CASIRDRVEGNQPQHF. CDR3 DNA (partial): TGTGCCAGCATCCGGGACAGGGTCGAGGGCAATCAGCCC.

A note on this clone: With the read ending 3 residues before the CDR3 end, the germline J gene is used to fill in that end. The V and J genes are TRBV7-9 and TRBJ1-2; D gene uncertain. CDR3 length equals 12 residues. Germline-derived CDR1 and CDR2 are SEHNR and FQNEAQ (reference sequence). CDR3 loop: CASSSDWNDYTF. The sequenced part of the CDR3 DNA is TGTGCCAGCAGCTCGGACTGGAATGAC. The entire variable domain, with the rest obtained from reference TRBV7-9 and TRBJ1-2, is as follows: DTGVSQNPRHKITKRGQNVTFRCDPISEHNRLYWYRQTLGQGPEFLTYFQNEAQLEKSRLLSDRFSAERPKGSFSTLEIQRTEQGDSAMYLCASSSDWNDYTFGSGTRLTVV.

CDR3 protein: CASSQRLADTQYF. The sequenced CDR3 bases are TGTGCCAGTAGTCAGCGGTTGGCAGATACG. The chain employs TRBV19 and TRBJ2-3; tentatively, D is TRBD2 (5 bases). From the germline J gene comes the end of the CDR3, since the read stops 3 residues before it. Germline V gives CDR1 LNHDA, CDR2 SQIVND (reference sequence). The germline V and J ends were trimmed by 5 bases and 4 bases, with 10 bases remaining between them. This CDR3 comprises 13 residues.